Below are 6 T cell receptor beta chains sequenced from a single sample in a study of CD4 T cells in relation to SARS-CoV-2 and coronaviruses. Clones were read by immunoSEQ multiplex PCR, and TCRdb kept only the in-frame ones, dropping some. The repertoire includes about 56,000 clones, about 92% of them detected once, and approximately 0.37% sits in the top ten. The source material was naive CD4+ T cells from PBMCs. This sample's subset: naive CD4+ T cells isolated by negative enrichment. The receptor set was obtained from an adult with COVID-19.

The chain combines TRBV2 with TRBJ2-3, with 10 bases aligning to TRBD2. This CDR3 spans 14 amino acids. Per germline, CDR1 SNHLY and CDR2 FYNNEI. With 7 bases clipped from V and 4 bases from J, the junction kept 5 bases outside the gene matches. CDR3 nucleotides: TGTGCCAGCAAAGGAGCGGGGGGGGCAGATACGCAGTATTTT. Its protein is CASKGAGGADTQYF. Drawing the rest from reference TRBV2 and TRBJ2-3, the complete variable domain is EPEVTQTPSHQVTQMGQEVILRCVPISNHLYFYWYRQILGQKVEFLVSFYNNEISEKSEIFDDQFSVERPDGSNFTLKIRSTKLEDSAMYFCASKGAGGADTQYFGPGTRLTVL.

V gene TRBV30 combines with J gene TRBJ1-3, with TRBD1 matching over 7 bases. Germline trimming cut 2 bases from V and 5 bases from J; bases unmatched to any gene: 6. Germline lookup yields CDR1 GTSNPN and CDR2 SVGIG (reference sequence). This CDR3 is built from 14 residues. The CDR3 bases are TGTGCCTGGAGTATGGGACAGACGAGAAACACCATATATTTT. As protein: CAWSMGQTRNTIYF.

The gene calls are TRBV5-4 and TRBJ2-1; D unresolved. Germline loops: CDR1 SGHNT, CDR2 YYREEE (reference sequence). With 0 bases removed from V and 3 bases from J, the gap between germline ends came to 1 base. The CDR3 has 12 amino acids. The CDR3 is CASSLDYNEQFF. For the CDR3, the DNA is TGTGCCAGCAGCTTGGACTACAATGAGCAGTTCTTC.

V is TRBV7-9 and J is TRBJ2-7, with D perhaps TRBD2 (5 bases). The germline V gene encodes CDR1 SEHNR and CDR2 FQNEAQ (reference sequence). This CDR3 spans 15 amino acids. V lost 1 base, J lost 7 bases, and 17 bases lay in between. This CDR3 is CASSLGRNPTGEQYF. The CDR3 nucleotides are TGTGCCAGCAGCTTAGGACGGAACCCAACGGGGGAGCAGTACTTC.

The rearrangement joins TRBV4-1 to TRBJ2-7; 9 nucleotides match TRBD2. V lost 1 base, J lost 6 bases, and 13 bases stayed unmatched. From germline, CDR1 is MGHRA and CDR2 YSYEKL. The CDR3 extends over 17 amino acids. This CDR3 is CASSQALRTSELGEQYF. The CDR3 nucleotides are TGCGCCAGCAGCCAAGCGCTCCGGACTAGCGAATTGGGCGAGCAGTACTTC.

This sequence joins TRBV5-4 and TRBJ1-1; D may be TRBD1 (5 bases). V shed 4 bases and J shed 6 bases, with 13 bases lying between them. This CDR3 has 13 amino acids. Germline V gene sequence: CDR1 SGHNT, CDR2 YYREEE (reference sequence). The CDR3 DNA follows: TGTGCCAGCAGCCCCGGACAACTAGCTGAAGCTTTCTTT. Amino acid sequence: CASSPGQLAEAFF.